The 21 T cell receptor beta chains presented below share a single source sample, sequenced in a study of blood T cell repertoires in COVID-19. This table comes from immunoSEQ multiplex PCR, and its TCRdb copy is limited to in-frame clones, with some not included. The repertoire holds 150,000 or so clones, with roughly 82% as singletons. Source material: peripheral blood. The receptors come from a woman between 45 and 65 years old in a cohort sampled during active or convalescent COVID-19.

The rearrangement joins TRBV27 to TRBJ1-3; D is unclear. V lost 4 bases and J lost 4, with 8 bases in between. The CDR3 is 13 residues long. Germline lookup yields CDR1 MNHEY and CDR2 SMNVEV (reference sequence). The CDR3 sequence: CASSSLLGNTIYF. For the CDR3, the DNA is TGTGCCAGCAGTTCCCTCTTAGGAAACACCATATATTTT.

The chain carries TRBV6-2 or TRBV6-3 and TRBJ1-5; a weak D match, TRBD1 (5 bases). With 2 bases removed from V and 5 bases from J, the gap between germline ends came to 19 bases. This CDR3 comprises 17 residues. Germline-derived CDR1 and CDR2 are MNHEY and SVGEGT. The CDR3 sequence is CASSYGGGAGQYQPQHF. CDR3 DNA sequence: TGTGCCAGCAGTTACGGTGGTGGAGCAGGGCAGTATCAGCCCCAGCATTTT.

This clone was seen only a few times. The chain uses TRBV19 and TRBJ1-2; D is possibly TRBD1 (5 bases). This CDR3 is built from 13 residues. Germline V gene lookup returns CDR1 LNHDA and CDR2 SQIVND (reference sequence). V was shortened by 5 bases and J by 4 bases, with 11 bases between the two germline ends. CDR3 DNA: TGTGCCAGTAGTGTTCAGGGCGGCTATGGCTACACCTTC. This encodes CASSVQGGYGYTF.

The chain recombines TRBV5-1 with TRBJ1-2; 7 bases match TRBD1. Germline V gene data show CDR1 as SGHRS and CDR2 as YFSETQ. The junction had 6 bases not matched to a gene; V was cut back by 1 base and J by 3 bases. The CDR3 length is 15 residues. The CDR3 protein is CASSLQPQGDYGYTF. The CDR3 nucleotides are TGCGCCAGCAGCTTGCAGCCCCAGGGGGACTATGGCTACACCTTC.

The chain carries TRBV27 and TRBJ1-1; 9 bases line up with TRBD1. Per germline, CDR1 MNHEY and CDR2 SMNVEV (reference sequence). CDR3 size: 16 residues. Losses at the gene ends were 3 bases for V and 1 base for J; bases not matched to a gene: 6. CDR3 in DNA: TGTGCCAGCAGTTTGATGGGACAGGGCTGGAACACTGAAGCTTTCTTT. This sequence encodes CASSLMGQGWNTEAFF.

This clone appeared once. Other nucleotide sequences from this sample produce the same CDR3. V is TRBV27 and J is TRBJ1-6; a possible D gene is TRBD1 (5 bases). The CDR3 sequence is 14 residues long. Between the trimmed V and J ends, which lost 8 bases and 5 bases, there was a span of 13 bases. CDR1 and CDR2 (germline): MNHEY, SMNVEV (reference sequence). CDR3 sequence reads: CASRGGSNNSPLHF. CDR3 nucleotide sequence: TGTGCCAGCCGGGGGGGGTCTAATAATTCACCCCTCCACTTT.

The V and J genes are TRBV5-4 and TRBJ1-6; 8 nucleotides agree with TRBD1. CDR1 is SGHNT, CDR2 YYREEE, per germline (reference sequence). This CDR3 contains 14 residues. V shed 5 bases, J shed 7 bases, and the junction held 5 bases outside the gene matches. CDR3 in amino acids: CASSHDRGNSPLHF. CDR3 sequence (DNA): TGTGCCAGCAGTCACGACAGGGGAAATTCACCCCTCCACTTT.

The V and J genes are TRBV5-1 and TRBJ1-2; the D is unclear. Between the trimmed V and J ends, which lost 4 bases and 1 base, there was a span of 11 bases. The CDR3 totals 14 residues. The germline gives CDR1 SGHRS, CDR2 YFSETQ. CDR3 DNA sequence: TGCGCCAGCAGCCCTCTCCAGGATAACTATGGCTACACCTTC. This sequence encodes CASSPLQDNYGYTF.

The genes are TRBV5-6 and TRBJ2-7; 12 positions agree with TRBD2. The CDR3 has 19 residues. Looked up from germline, CDR1 is SGHDT and CDR2 is YYEEEE. The V and J ends lost 4 bases and 2 bases, in that order; junction bases with no gene match: 16. The DNA for the CDR3 is TGTGCCAGCAGCCCCAGGGGCCGCTCTAGCGGGGGGGCCCCCTACGAGCAGTACTTC. Its protein is CASSPRGRSSGGAPYEQYF.

This chain uses TRBV10-3 with TRBJ1-5, with D perhaps TRBD1 (6 bases). Trimming removed 8 bases from V and 3 bases from J, with 14 bases in between. The CDR3 consists of 14 residues. CDR1 and CDR2 (germline): ENHRY, SYGVKD. For the CDR3, the DNA is TGTGCCATCGGAGTAGAGGGGGTCAATCAGCCCCAGCATTTT. Amino acids: CAIGVEGVNQPQHF.

The chain has TRBV7-9 and TRBJ1-4, with TRBD1 identical over 8 bases. CDR3 size: 18 residues. In germline, CDR1 is SEHNR, CDR2 FQNEAQ (reference sequence). The J segment lost 8 bases and the V segment lost 2 bases, leaving 16 bases of the junction unmatched. The CDR3, as DNA: TGTGCCAGCAGCTTAATGGCCCCACGGACAGGGAAGGGAGAAAAACTGTTTTTT. It yields the protein CASSLMAPRTGKGEKLFF.

The chain recombines TRBV5-1 with TRBJ1-3, with a possible D match to TRBD1 (5 bases). The CDR3 length is 16 residues. The V end lost 3 bases, the J end lost 2 bases, and 15 bases lay between the germline ends. Germline V lookup: CDR1 SGHRS, CDR2 YFSETQ. The chain's CDR3 is CASSSQTGAAGNTIYF. The CDR3 bases are TGCGCCAGCAGCTCGCAGACTGGGGCGGCTGGAAACACCATATATTTT.

V is TRBV6-2 or TRBV6-3 and J is TRBJ2-2, with 7 positions matching TRBD2. Germline assignment: CDR1 MNHEY and CDR2 SVGEGT. V shed 4 bases, J shed 1 base, and the junction held 6 bases outside the gene matches. CDR3 length equals 16 residues. CDR3 DNA sequence: TGTGCCAGCAGTTCCCGGGGCGGGGGGAACACCGGGGAGCTGTTTTTT. Encoded protein: CASSSRGGGNTGELFF.

This rearrangement joins TRBV9 to TRBJ2-5, with D possibly TRBD1 on 6 matching bases. CDR3 length: 16 amino acids. V lost 0 bases and J lost 5, with 17 bases in between. From germline, CDR1 is SGDLS and CDR2 YYNGEE. CDR3 in amino acids: CASSVEGDRSWETQYF. CDR3 sequence (DNA): TGTGCCAGCAGCGTAGAGGGGGATCGCAGTTGGGAGACCCAGTACTTC.

The rearrangement uses TRBV2 and TRBJ2-1, with D tentatively TRBD1 (5 bases). The V and J ends lost 0 bases and 9 bases respectively, with 9 bases between them. Germline loops: CDR1 SNHLY, CDR2 FYNNEI. This CDR3 has 13 amino acids. The CDR3 region is CASSEAPTGEQFF. CDR3 in DNA: TGTGCCAGCAGTGAAGCCCCAACAGGTGAGCAGTTCTTC.

This chain links TRBV21-1 with TRBJ2-5; the table assigns TRBD2, which was not confirmed against the DNA. TRBV21-1 is flagged as a pseudogene. The CDR3 extends over 16 amino acids. CDR3: CASSKAQEGWKETQYF. Here the CDR3 DNA reads TGTGCCAGCAGCAAGGCCCAAGAGGGTTGGAAAGAGACCCAGTACTTC.

The chain uses TRBV19 and TRBJ1-2; the match to TRBD1 covers 7 bases. J lost 10 bases, V lost 9 bases, and 8 bases had no gene match. Per germline, CDR1 LNHDA and CDR2 SQIVND (reference sequence). CDR3 length equals 11 residues. DNA of the CDR3: TGTGCCAGCAGCGGCACAGGGGACTACACCTTC. Translated, it gives CASSGTGDYTF.

This chain uses TRBV24-1 with TRBJ2-1; 8 bases align to TRBD2. Germline-derived CDR1 and CDR2 are KGHDR and SFDVKD. V gave up 3 bases and J gave up 4 bases; unmatched junction bases: 7. The CDR3 extends over 16 amino acids. The CDR3 region has the DNA TGTGCCACCAGTGATCACTGGGCGGGGGGATACAATGAGCAGTTCTTC. Its translation is CATSDHWAGGYNEQFF.

V usage is TRBV6-6 and J usage is TRBJ2-7; weak D call: TRBD2 (7 bases). This CDR3 spans 16 amino acids. Germline V CDR1 and CDR2: MNHNY, SVGAGI (reference sequence). V gave up 5 bases and J gave up 0 bases, with 17 bases separating them. The CDR3 DNA is TGTGCCAGCAGTCCGGGGGGCGGCGGGCACTCCTACGAGCAGTACTTC. Its translation is CASSPGGGGHSYEQYF.

The genes are TRBV5-1 and TRBJ1-2, with a possible D match to TRBD1 (5 bases). V was pared by 4 bases and J by 5 bases, with 12 bases between. Germline V gene sequence: CDR1 SGHRS, CDR2 YFSETQ. The CDR3 covers 13 residues. For the CDR3, the DNA is TGCGCCAGCAGCGTGGACGGGGGGTATGGCTACACCTTC. Translation gives CASSVDGGYGYTF.

The gene calls are TRBV5-1 and TRBJ2-2; TRBD1 aligns across 8 bases. The length of the CDR3 is 14 residues. Germline loops: CDR1 SGHRS, CDR2 YFSETQ. V shed 5 bases and J 4 bases; nucleotides not matched to a gene: 4. The CDR3 nucleotides are TGCGCCAGCAGTACGACAGGGGTCACCGGGGAGCTGTTTTTT. This gives the protein CASSTTGVTGELFF. The full variable domain, its missing parts supplied by reference TRBV5-1 and TRBJ2-2, is KAGVTQTPRYLIKTRGQQVTLSCSPISGHRSVSWYQQTPGQGLQFLFEYFSETQRNKGNFPGRFSGRQFSNSRSEMNVSTLELGDSALYLCASSTTGVTGELFFGEGSRLTVL.